This TCR beta chain derives from a study of control samples from healthy donors and cancer patients. The assay was immunoSEQ multiplex PCR, and TCRdb's table has in-frame clones only and misses some. This repertoire shows about 94,000 clones, 90% found once; its top ten account for roughly 3.4%. This receptor was identified in a woman between 18 and 30 years old in good health. Sequenced: blood.

The CDR3 region is CASTSGTGIYEQYF. The CDR3 DNA reads TGTGCCAGCACTTCCGGGACAGGGATCTACGAGCAGTACTTC. This chain joins TRBV27 and TRBJ2-7; 9 nucleotides agree with TRBD1. Trimming removed 7 bases from V and 3 bases from J; junction bases left unmatched: 7. The length of the CDR3 is 14 residues. Germline V gene data show CDR1 as MNHEY and CDR2 as SMNVEV (reference sequence).